This paragraph reports one TCR beta chain. What it binds is not known. Profiling relied on immunoSEQ multiplex PCR, and the TCRdb table lists in-frame clones only, not all of them. The sample lists around 200,000 clones, approximately 84% occurring once. This record comes from a study of cytomegalovirus exposure and HLA in healthy donors. Findings of the study overall: Reported performance of the classifier showed diagnosis of cytomegalovirus status with high specificity and sensitivity. Clusters of TCRs from the first cohort tended to co-occur in the 120 or so validation repertoires (as a later analysis found). The study found most TCR sequences rare, yet found some public TCRs in many donors.

The donors belonged to the roughly 130-subject validation cohort, separate from the roughly 650-subject first cohort. From germline, CDR1 is SGHDT and CDR2 YYEEEE. The length of the CDR3 is 16 residues. Trimming cost V 3 bases and J 2 bases, with 17 bases left between them. The rearrangement links TRBV5-6 to TRBJ1-2; perhaps TRBD1 as D (5 bases). The sequence was obtained from a woman aged 18-30 years in good health and CMV-seropositive. Sequenced input: PBMCs. CDR3: CASSSASGGLNYGYTF. The CDR3 DNA follows: TGTGCCAGCAGCTCCGCTTCCGGGGGATTAAACTATGGCTACACCTTC.